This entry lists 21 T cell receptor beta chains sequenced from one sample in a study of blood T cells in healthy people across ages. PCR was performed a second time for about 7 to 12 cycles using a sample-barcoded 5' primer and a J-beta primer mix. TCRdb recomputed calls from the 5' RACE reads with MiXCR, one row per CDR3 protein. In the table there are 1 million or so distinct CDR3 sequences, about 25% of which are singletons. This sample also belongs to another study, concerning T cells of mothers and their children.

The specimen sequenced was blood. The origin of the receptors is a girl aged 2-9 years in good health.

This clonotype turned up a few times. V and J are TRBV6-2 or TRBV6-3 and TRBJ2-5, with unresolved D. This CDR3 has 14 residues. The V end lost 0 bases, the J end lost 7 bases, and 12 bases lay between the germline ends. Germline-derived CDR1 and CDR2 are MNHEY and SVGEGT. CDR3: CASSYSGGIATQYF. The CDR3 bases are TGTGCCAGCAGTTACTCCGGCGGTATAGCGACCCAGTACTTC.

The CDR3 DNA follows: TGTGCCAGCAGCCCTGTATCCCCAACCTACGAGCAGTACTTC. It encodes CASSPVSPTYEQYF. The rearrangement uses TRBV11-2 and TRBJ2-7; the D is unclear. Germline CDR1 SGHAT, CDR2 FQNNGV. V was trimmed by 5 bases and J by 2 bases, leaving 13 bases between them. There are 14 residues in the CDR3.

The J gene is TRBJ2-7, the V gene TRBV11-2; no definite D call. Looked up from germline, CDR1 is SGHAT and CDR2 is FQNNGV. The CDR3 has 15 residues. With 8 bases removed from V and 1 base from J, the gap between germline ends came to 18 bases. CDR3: CASRHELSESYEQYF. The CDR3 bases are TGTGCCAGCCGCCATGAACTATCGGAGTCCTACGAGCAGTACTTC.

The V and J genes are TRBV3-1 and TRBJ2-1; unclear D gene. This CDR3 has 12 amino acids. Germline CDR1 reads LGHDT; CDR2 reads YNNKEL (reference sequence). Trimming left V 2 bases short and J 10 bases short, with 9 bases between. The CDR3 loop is CASSQISREQFF. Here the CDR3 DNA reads TGTGCCAGCAGCCAAATTTCCCGGGAGCAGTTCTTC.

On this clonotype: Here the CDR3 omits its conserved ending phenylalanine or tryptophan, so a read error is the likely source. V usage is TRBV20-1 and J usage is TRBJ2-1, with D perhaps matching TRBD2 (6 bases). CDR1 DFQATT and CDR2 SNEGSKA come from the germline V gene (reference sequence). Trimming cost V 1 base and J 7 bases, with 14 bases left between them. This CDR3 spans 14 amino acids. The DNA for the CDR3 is TGCAGTGCTAGAGCCTCCGCGGAGGGAAATGAGCAGTTCTTG. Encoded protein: CSARASAEGNEQFL.

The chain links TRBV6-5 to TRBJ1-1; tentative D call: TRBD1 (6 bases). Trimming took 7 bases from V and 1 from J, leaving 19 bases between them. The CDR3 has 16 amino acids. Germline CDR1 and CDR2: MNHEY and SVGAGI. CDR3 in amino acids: CASTSQGPFGNTEAFF. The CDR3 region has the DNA TGTGCCAGCACTTCCCAGGGGCCATTCGGGAACACTGAAGCTTTCTTT.

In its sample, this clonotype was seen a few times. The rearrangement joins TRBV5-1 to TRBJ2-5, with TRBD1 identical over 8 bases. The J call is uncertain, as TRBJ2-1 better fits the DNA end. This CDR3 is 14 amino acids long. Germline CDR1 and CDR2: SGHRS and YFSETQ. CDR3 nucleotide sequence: TGCGCCAGCAGCTTGGAGCAGGGGGCTCATGAGCAGTTCTTC. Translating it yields CASSLEQGAHEQFF.

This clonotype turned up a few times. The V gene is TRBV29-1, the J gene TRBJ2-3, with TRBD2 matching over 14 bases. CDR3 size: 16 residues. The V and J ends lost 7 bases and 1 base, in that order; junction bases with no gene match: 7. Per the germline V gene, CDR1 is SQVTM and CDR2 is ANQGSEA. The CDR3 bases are TGCAGCGCCGCTGGGACTAGCGGGAGAGGCACAGATACGCAGTATTTT. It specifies CSAAGTSGRGTDTQYF.

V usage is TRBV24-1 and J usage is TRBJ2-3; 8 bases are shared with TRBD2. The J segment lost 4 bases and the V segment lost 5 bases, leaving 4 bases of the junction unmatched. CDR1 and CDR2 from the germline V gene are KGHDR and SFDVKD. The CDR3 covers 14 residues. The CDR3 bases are TGTGCCACCAGTGCCGAGCGGGAGTCAGATACGCAGTATTTT. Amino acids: CATSAERESDTQYF.

The CDR3 DNA is TGTGCCAGCAGCTTGACTTCCGCGAACACCGGGGAGCTGTTTTTT. Its translation: CASSLTSANTGELFF. The chain joins TRBV5-6 to TRBJ2-2, with D hard to call. Trimming removed 1 base from V and 0 bases from J, with 7 bases in between. This CDR3 is 15 amino acids long. Germline CDR1 reads SGHDT; CDR2 reads YYEEEE.

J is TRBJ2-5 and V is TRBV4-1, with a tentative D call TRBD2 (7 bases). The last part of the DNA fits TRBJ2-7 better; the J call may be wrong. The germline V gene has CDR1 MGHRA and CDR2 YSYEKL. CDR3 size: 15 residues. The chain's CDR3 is CASSQVRGTTYEQYF. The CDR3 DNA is TGCGCCAGCAGCCAAGTGCGGGGGACAACCTACGAGCAGTACTTC.

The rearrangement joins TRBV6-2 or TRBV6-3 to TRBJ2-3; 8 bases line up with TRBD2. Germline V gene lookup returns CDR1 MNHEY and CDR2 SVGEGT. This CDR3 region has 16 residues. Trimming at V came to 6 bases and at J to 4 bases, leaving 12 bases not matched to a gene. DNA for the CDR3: TGTGCCAGCAGGGGAGCTACGGGACTAGGTTCAGATACGCAGTATTTT. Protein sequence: CASRGATGLGSDTQYF.

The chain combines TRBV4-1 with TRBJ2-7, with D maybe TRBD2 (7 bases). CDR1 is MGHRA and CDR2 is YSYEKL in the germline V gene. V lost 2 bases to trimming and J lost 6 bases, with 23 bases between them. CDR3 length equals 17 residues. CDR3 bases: TGCGCCAGCAGCCAATGGGGAGGGCTACGGGGGCCACGCGAGCAGTACTTC. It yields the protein CASSQWGGLRGPREQYF.

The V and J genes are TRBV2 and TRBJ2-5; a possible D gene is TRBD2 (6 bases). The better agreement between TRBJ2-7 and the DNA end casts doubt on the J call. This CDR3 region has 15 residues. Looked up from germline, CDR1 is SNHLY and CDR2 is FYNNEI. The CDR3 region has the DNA TGTGCCAGCAGAGTGGCTAGCGATTTACACTACGAGCAGTACTTC. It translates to CASRVASDLHYEQYF.

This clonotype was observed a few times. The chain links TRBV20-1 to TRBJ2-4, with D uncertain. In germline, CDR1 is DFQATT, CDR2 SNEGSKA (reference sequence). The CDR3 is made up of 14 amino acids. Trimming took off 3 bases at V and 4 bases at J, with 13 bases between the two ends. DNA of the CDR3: TGCAGTGCTAGCGACCGGAGAGCTAAAAACATTCAGTACTTC. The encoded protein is CSASDRRAKNIQYF.

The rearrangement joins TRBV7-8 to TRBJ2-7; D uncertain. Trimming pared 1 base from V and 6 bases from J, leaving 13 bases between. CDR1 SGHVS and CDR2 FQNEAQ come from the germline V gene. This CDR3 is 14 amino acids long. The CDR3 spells CASSLGAGWREQYF. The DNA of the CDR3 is TGTGCCAGCAGCTTAGGGGCTGGGTGGCGCGAGCAGTACTTC.

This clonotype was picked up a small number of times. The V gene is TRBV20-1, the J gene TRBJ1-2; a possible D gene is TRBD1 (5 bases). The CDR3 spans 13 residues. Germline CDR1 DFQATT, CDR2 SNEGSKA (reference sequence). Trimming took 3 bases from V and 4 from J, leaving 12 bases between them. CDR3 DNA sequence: TGCAGTGCTAGTCGTGGACACGGCTATGGCTACACCTTC. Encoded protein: CSASRGHGYGYTF.

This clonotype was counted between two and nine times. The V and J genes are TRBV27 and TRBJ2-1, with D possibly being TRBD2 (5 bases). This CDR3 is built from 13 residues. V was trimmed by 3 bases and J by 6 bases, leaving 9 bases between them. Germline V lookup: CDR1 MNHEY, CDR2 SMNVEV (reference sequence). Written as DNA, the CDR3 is TGTGCCAGCAGTTTGACTAAGGGCAATGAGCAGTTCTTC. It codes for CASSLTKGNEQFF.

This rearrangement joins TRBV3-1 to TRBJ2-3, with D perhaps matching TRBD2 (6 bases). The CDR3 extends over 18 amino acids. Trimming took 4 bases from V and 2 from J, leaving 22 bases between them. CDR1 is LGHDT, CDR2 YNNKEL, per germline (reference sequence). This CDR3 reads CASSRRTRLDYPTDTQYF. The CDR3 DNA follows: TGTGCCAGCAGCCGAAGAACCCGACTAGACTACCCCACAGATACGCAGTATTTT.

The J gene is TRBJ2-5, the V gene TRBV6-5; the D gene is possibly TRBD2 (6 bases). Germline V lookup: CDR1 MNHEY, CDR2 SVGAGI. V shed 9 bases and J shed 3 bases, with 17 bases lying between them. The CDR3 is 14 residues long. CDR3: CASLGQGGEETQYF. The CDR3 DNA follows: TGTGCCAGTTTGGGCCAGGGAGGAGAAGAGACCCAGTACTTC.

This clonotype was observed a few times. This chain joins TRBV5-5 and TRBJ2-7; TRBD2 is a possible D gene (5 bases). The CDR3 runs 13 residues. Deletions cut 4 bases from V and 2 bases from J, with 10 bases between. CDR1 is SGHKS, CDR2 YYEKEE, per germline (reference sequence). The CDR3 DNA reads TGTGCCAGCAGCACGACGGGGACCTACGAGCAGTACTTC. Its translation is CASSTTGTYEQYF.